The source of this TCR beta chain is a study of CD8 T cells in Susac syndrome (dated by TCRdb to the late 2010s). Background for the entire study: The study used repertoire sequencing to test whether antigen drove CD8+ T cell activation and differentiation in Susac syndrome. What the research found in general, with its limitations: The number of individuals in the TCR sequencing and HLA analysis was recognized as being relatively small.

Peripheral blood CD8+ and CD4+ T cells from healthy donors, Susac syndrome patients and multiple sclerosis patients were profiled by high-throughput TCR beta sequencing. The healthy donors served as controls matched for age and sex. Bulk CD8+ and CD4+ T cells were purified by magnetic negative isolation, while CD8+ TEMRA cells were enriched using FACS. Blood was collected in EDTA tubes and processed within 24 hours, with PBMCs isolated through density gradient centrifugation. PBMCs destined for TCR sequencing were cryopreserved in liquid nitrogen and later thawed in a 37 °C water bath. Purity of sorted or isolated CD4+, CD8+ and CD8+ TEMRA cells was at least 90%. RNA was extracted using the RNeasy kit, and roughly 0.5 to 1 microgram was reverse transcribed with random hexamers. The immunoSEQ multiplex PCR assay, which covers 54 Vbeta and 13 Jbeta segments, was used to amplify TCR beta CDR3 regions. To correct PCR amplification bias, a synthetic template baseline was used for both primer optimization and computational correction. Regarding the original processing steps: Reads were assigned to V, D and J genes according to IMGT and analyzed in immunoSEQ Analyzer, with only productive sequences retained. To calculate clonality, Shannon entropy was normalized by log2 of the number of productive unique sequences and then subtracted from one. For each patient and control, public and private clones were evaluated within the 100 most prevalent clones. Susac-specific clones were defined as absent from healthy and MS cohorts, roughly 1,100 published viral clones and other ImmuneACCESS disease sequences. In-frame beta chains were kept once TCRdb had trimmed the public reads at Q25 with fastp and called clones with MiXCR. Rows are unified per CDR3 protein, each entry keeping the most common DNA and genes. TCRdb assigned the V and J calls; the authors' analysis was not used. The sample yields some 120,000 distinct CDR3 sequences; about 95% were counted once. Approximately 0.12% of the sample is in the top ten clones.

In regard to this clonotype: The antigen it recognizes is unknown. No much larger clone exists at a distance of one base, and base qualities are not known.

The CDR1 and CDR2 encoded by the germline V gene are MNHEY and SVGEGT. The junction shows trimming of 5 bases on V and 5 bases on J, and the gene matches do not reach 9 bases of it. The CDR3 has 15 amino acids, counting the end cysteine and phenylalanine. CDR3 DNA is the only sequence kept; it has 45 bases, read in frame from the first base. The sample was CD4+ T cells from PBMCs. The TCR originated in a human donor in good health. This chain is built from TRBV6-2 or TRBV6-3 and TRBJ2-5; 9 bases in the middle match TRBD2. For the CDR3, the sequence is CASSSGRYFGETQYF. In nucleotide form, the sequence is TGTGCCAGCAGTAGCGGGAGGTATTTTGGGGAGACCCAGTACTTC.